A single sample is the source of the 12 T cell receptor beta chains below, sequenced in a study of T cells in localized non-small cell lung cancer. TCRdb's table, derived via immunoSEQ multiplex PCR, lists solely in-frame clones and lacks some. This table holds 900 to 1,300 clones, about 25% found once. Sequences were derived from normal lung tissue next to the tumor, sampled before any cancer treatment. The receptors stem from a man between 40 and 70 years old with stage III lung adenocarcinoma.

The rearrangement uses TRBV9 and TRBJ2-2; D is unclear. Between the trimmed V and J ends, which lost 6 bases and 4 bases, there was a span of 10 bases. The CDR3 covers 13 residues. Germline V gene lookup returns CDR1 SGDLS and CDR2 YYNGEE. CDR3 sequence (DNA): TGTGCCAGCACTCACACCTCCACCGGGGAGCTGTTTTTT. This translates into CASTHTSTGELFF.

The chain has TRBV19 and TRBJ2-2; 7 nucleotides align to TRBD1. Looked up from germline, CDR1 is LNHDA and CDR2 is SQIVND (reference sequence). The junction had 13 bases not matched to a gene; V was cut back by 8 bases and J by 7 bases. The CDR3 is made up of 15 amino acids. The CDR3 DNA follows: TGTGCCAGTTCAATAGGGGGCGCAAGGAGCGGGGAGCTGTTTTTT. This encodes CASSIGGARSGELFF. Full variable domain (outside the CDR3, taken from reference TRBV19 and TRBJ2-2): DGGITQSPKYLFRKEGQNVTLSCEQNLNHDAMYWYRQDPGQGLRLIYYSQIVNDFQKGDIAEGYSVSREKKESFPLTVTSAQKNPTAFYLCASSIGGARSGELFFGEGSRLTVL.

The rearrangement joins TRBV9 to TRBJ2-7; tentatively, D is TRBD2 (5 bases). This CDR3 is built from 14 residues. V shed 7 bases and J shed 0 bases, with 14 bases lying between them. Looked up from germline, CDR1 is SGDLS and CDR2 is YYNGEE. The CDR3 DNA is TGTGCCAGCGGGCGAGGAGCGGACTCCTACGAGCAGTACTTC. It translates to CASGRGADSYEQYF. The whole variable domain, remainder taken from reference TRBV9 and TRBJ2-7, is DSGVTQTPKHLITATGQRVTLRCSPRSGDLSVYWYQQSLDQGLQFLIQYYNGEERAKGNILERFSAQQFPDLHSELNLSSLELGDSALYFCASGRGADSYEQYFGPGTRLTVT.

This clone is classed as medium-sized (0.01 to 0.1%). The rearrangement links TRBV11-3 to TRBJ1-3; D is uncertain. Germline V gene data show CDR1 as SGHNT and CDR2 as YENEEA. The V end was cut by 3 bases, the J end by 2 bases, with 8 bases between. The CDR3 contains 14 residues. The DNA for the CDR3 is TGTGCCAGCAGCTTTATGAGACCTGGAAACACCATATATTTT. Encoded protein: CASSFMRPGNTIYF.

The sample holds a few counts of this clone. The CDR3 DNA reads as TGTGCCAGTAGTCTTGGAGGGGGCAACAATCAGCCCCAGCATTTT. Encoded protein: CASSLGGGNNQPQHF. This sequence joins TRBV19 and TRBJ1-5; 7 bases align to TRBD1. V was pared by 5 bases and J by 3 bases, with 7 bases of the junction left unmatched. The CDR3 contains 15 residues. Per the germline V gene, CDR1 is LNHDA and CDR2 is SQIVND (reference sequence).

The chain employs TRBV5-1 and TRBJ2-1; 8 nucleotides agree with TRBD2. The CDR3 runs to 15 residues. Trimming took 3 bases from V and 10 from J; bases not matched to a gene: 12. CDR1 is SGHRS, CDR2 YFSETQ, per germline. CDR3 region: CASSSPGLAGKEQFF. Here the CDR3 DNA reads TGCGCCAGCAGCTCTCCCGGACTAGCCGGCAAAGAGCAGTTCTTC.

The chain joins TRBV5-5 to TRBJ1-3; 9 nucleotides line up with TRBD1. The CDR3 consists of 17 residues. Germline lookup yields CDR1 SGHKS and CDR2 YYEKEE (reference sequence). The ends lost 4 bases at V and 0 bases at J; junction bases unmatched: 8. Written as DNA, the CDR3 is TGTGCCAGCAGCGTACAGGGGGCGTTAGGCTCTGGAAACACCATATATTTT. Residues: CASSVQGALGSGNTIYF.

The chain joins TRBV5-1 to TRBJ1-1; D unresolved. The germline V gene has CDR1 SGHRS and CDR2 YFSETQ. V gave up 1 base and J gave up 4 bases, with 11 bases separating them. The CDR3 runs 14 residues. In DNA form, the CDR3 reads TGCGCCAGCAGCTTGCCCGACGAGGGCACTGAAGCTTTCTTT. Translation gives CASSLPDEGTEAFF.

This clone was counted between two and nine times. The genes are TRBV6-8 and TRBJ2-7; tentative D call: TRBD1 (5 bases). This CDR3 is built from 13 residues. Germline CDR1 is MNHGY and CDR2 is SAAAGT. The V end lost 2 bases, the J end lost 5 bases, and 10 bases lay between the germline ends. The CDR3 region is CASSYAREDEQYF. In nucleotides, the CDR3 is TGTGCCAGCAGTTACGCCAGGGAAGACGAGCAGTACTTC.

This chain connects TRBV11-3 to TRBJ2-7; D possibly matches TRBD1 or TRBD2 (5 bases each). This CDR3 spans 14 amino acids. The germline V gene encodes CDR1 SGHNT and CDR2 YENEEA. V lost 5 bases and J lost 3, with 14 bases in between. The CDR3 loop reads CASSPGLSGYEQYF. The CDR3 bases are TGTGCCAGCAGCCCGGGGCTGTCAGGCTACGAGCAGTACTTC.

This clone was seen a handful of times. The chain couples TRBV30 to TRBJ2-7; a weak D match, TRBD2 (5 bases). The CDR3 runs to 18 residues. Looked up from germline, CDR1 is GTSNPN and CDR2 is SVGIG (reference sequence). V was trimmed by 3 bases and J by 3 bases, leaving 27 bases between them. This CDR3 reads CAWRGFGRRGYELYEQYF. In nucleotides, the CDR3 is TGTGCCTGGAGAGGGTTTGGTAGAAGAGGGTACGAACTCTACGAGCAGTACTTC.

Only a few counts were recorded for this clone. The gene calls are TRBV6-8 and TRBJ2-7; maybe TRBD1 (5 bases). The V end lost 6 bases, the J end lost 2 bases, and 11 bases lay between the germline ends. This CDR3 region has 13 residues. Germline V gives CDR1 MNHGY, CDR2 SAAAGT. Here the CDR3 reads CASRTGVTYEQYF. The CDR3 DNA sequence: TGTGCCAGCAGAACAGGAGTTACCTACGAGCAGTACTTC.